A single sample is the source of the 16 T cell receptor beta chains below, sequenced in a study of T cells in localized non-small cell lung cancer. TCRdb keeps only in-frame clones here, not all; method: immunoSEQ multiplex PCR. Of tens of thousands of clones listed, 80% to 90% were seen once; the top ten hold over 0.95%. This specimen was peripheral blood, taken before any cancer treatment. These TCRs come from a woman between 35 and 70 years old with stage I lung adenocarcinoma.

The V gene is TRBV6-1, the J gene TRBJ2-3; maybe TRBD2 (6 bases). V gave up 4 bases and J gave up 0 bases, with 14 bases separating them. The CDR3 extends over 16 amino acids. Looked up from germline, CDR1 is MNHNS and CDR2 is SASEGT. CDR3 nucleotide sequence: TGTGCCAGCAGTGGGAGGGACTTCATGAGCACAGATACGCAGTATTTT. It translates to CASSGRDFMSTDTQYF.

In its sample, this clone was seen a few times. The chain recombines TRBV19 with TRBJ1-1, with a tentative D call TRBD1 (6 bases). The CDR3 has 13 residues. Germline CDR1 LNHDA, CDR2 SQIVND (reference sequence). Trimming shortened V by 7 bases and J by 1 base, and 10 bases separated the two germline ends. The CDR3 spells CASKAGANTEAFF. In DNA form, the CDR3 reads TGTGCCAGTAAAGCAGGGGCGAACACTGAAGCTTTCTTT. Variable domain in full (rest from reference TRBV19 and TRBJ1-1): DGGITQSPKYLFRKEGQNVTLSCEQNLNHDAMYWYRQDPGQGLRLIYYSQIVNDFQKGDIAEGYSVSREKKESFPLTVTSAQKNPTAFYLCASKAGANTEAFFGQGTRLTVV.

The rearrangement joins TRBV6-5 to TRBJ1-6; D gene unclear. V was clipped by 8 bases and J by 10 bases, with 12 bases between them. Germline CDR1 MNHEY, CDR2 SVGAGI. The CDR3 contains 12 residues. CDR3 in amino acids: CASGGKSSPLHF. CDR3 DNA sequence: TGTGCCAGCGGAGGAAAGTCCTCACCCCTCCACTTT.

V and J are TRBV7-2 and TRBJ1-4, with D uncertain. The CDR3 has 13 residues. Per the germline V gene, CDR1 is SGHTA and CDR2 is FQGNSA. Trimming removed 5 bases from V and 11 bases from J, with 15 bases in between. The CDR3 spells CASSPPGERKLFF. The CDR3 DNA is TGTGCCAGCAGCCCCCCGGGAGAGAGGAAACTGTTTTTT.

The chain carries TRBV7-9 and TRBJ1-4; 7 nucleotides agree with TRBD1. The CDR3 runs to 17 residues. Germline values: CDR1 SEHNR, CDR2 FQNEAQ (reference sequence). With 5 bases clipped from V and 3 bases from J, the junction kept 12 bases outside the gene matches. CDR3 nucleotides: TGTGCCAGCAGCCGCGGAACAGGGGAGGTAGCTAATGAAAAACTGTTTTTT. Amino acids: CASSRGTGEVANEKLFF.

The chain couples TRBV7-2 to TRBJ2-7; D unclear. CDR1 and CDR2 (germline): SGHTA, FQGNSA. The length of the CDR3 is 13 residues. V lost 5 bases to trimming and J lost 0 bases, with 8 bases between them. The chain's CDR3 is CASSPRSSYEQYF. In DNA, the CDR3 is TGTGCCAGCAGCCCTCGCAGCTCCTACGAGCAGTACTTC.

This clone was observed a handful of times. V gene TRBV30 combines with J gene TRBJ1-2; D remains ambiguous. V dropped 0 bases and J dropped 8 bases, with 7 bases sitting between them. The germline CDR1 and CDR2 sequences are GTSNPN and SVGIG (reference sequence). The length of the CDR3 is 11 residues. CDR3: CAWSVSRGYTF. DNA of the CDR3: TGTGCCTGGAGTGTTTCCCGAGGCTACACCTTC.

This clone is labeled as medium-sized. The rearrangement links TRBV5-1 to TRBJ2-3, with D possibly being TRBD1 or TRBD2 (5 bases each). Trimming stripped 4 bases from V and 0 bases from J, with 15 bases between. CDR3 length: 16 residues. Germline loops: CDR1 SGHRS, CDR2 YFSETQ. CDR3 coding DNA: TGCGCCAGCAGCAATGAGGGACGGACTAGCACAGATACGCAGTATTTT. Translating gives CASSNEGRTSTDTQYF.

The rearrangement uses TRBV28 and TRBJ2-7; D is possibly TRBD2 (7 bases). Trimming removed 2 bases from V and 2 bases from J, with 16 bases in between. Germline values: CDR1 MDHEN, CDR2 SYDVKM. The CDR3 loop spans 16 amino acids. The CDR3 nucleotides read TGTGCCAGCAGTTTACATGGGGGGGGCCGACCCTACGAGCAGTACTTC. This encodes CASSLHGGGRPYEQYF.

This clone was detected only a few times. The CDR3 loop reads CASSIPGGNQPQHF. In DNA form, the CDR3 reads TGTGCCAGTAGTATCCCTGGGGGCAATCAGCCCCAGCATTTT. This rearrangement joins TRBV19 to TRBJ1-5, with no clear D. The CDR3 extends over 14 amino acids. Trimming cost V 3 bases and J 2 bases, with 8 bases left between them. Germline-derived CDR1 and CDR2 are LNHDA and SQIVND (reference sequence).

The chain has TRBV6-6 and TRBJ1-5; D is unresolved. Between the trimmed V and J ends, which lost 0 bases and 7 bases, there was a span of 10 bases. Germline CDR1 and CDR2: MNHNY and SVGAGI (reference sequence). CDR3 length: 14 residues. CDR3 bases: TGTGCCAGCAGTTACTCACAAGACTACCAGCCCCAGCATTTT. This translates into CASSYSQDYQPQHF.

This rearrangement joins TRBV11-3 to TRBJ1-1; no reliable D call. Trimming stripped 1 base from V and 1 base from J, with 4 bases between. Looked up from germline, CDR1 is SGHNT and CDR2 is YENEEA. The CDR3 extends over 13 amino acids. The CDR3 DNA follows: TGTGCCAGCAGCTTAGTGGGGAACACTGAAGCTTTCTTT. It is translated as CASSLVGNTEAFF.

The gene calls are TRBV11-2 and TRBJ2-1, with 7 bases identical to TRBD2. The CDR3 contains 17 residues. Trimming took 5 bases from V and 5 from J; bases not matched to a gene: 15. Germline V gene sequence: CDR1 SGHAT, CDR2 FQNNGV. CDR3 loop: CASSPRLLASKNNEQFF. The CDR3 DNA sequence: TGTGCCAGCAGCCCACGCCTACTAGCGAGTAAGAACAATGAGCAGTTCTTC.

The CDR3 sequence is CASGLVNWGDQPQHF. In DNA, the CDR3 is TGTGCTAGTGGTTTGGTAAATTGGGGGGATCAGCCCCAGCATTTT. The chain uses TRBV12-5 and TRBJ1-5, with D maybe TRBD1 (5 bases). Germline-derived CDR1 and CDR2 are LGHNT and FRNRAP. The CDR3 spans 15 residues. Deletions cut 0 bases from V and 5 bases from J, with 11 bases between.

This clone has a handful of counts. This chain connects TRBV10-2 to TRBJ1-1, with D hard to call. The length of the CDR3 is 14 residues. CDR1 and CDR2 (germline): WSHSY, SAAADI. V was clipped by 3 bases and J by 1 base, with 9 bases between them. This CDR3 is CASSDRGANTEAFF. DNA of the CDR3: TGCGCCAGCAGTGATCGTGGAGCGAACACTGAAGCTTTCTTT.

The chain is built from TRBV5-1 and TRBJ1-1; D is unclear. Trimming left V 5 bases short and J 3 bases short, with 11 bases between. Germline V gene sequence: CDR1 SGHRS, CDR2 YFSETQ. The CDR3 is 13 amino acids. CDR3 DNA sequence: TGCGCCAGCAGTCTTCAGTCGGACACTGAAGCTTTCTTT. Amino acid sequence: CASSLQSDTEAFF. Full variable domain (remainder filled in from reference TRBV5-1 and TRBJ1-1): KAGVTQTPRYLIKTRGQQVTLSCSPISGHRSVSWYQQTPGQGLQFLFEYFSETQRNKGNFPGRFSGRQFSNSRSEMNVSTLELGDSALYLCASSLQSDTEAFFGQGTRLTVV.